The 32 T cell receptor beta chains in this list originate from one sample, sequenced in a study of T cell repertoires in cytomegalovirus infection. TCRdb fed the reads into MiXCR, producing one record per CDR3 protein. The sample shows approximately 500,000 distinct CDR3 sequences, 15% to 20% of them seen only once. The specimen was CD8+ T cells from PBMCs. The source of these receptors is a human donor in good health (CMV status not recorded). Some clones in this sample may be carry-over from other donors' samples.

This clonotype was counted between two and nine times. The J gene is TRBJ2-7, the V gene TRBV28; no reliable D call. Looked up from germline, CDR1 is MDHEN and CDR2 is SYDVKM. The CDR3 has 14 amino acids. Trimming removed 7 bases at V and 2 bases at J, with 15 bases between. The CDR3 protein is CASKDQENPYEQYF. CDR3 nucleotides: TGTGCCAGCAAGGATCAGGAAAACCCCTACGAGCAGTACTTC.

The table lists this clonotype with a few counts. The gene calls are TRBV9 and TRBJ2-5; D unresolved. The germline CDR1 and CDR2 sequences are SGDLS and YYNGEE. The V gene lost 3 bases and the J gene lost 4 bases, with 22 bases spanning the gap. The CDR3 loop spans 17 amino acids. CDR3 in amino acids: CASSAKTDFPPTETQYF. The CDR3 bases are TGTGCCAGCAGCGCAAAGACTGATTTCCCCCCGACAGAGACCCAGTACTTC.

This clonotype was detected a few times. The chain links TRBV28 to TRBJ1-5; 7 bases fit TRBD1. The CDR3 consists of 15 residues. V shed 3 bases and J 3 bases; nucleotides not matched to a gene: 5. Germline CDR1 MDHEN, CDR2 SYDVKM. CDR3 bases: TGTGCCAGCAGTTTCGGCAGGGGGGCCAATCAGCCCCAGCATTTT. It codes for CASSFGRGANQPQHF.

V gene TRBV28 combines with J gene TRBJ1-1, with no clear D. The CDR3 loop spans 15 amino acids. Per the germline V gene, CDR1 is MDHEN and CDR2 is SYDVKM. V was shortened by 6 bases and J by 7 bases, with 21 bases between the two germline ends. CDR3 in amino acids: CASSLGGRSYIEAFF. The CDR3 DNA sequence: TGTGCCAGCAGCTTGGGAGGACGGTCCTATATTGAAGCTTTCTTT.

At least ten counts were recorded for this clonotype. The V call is TRBV6-1, the J call TRBJ1-2; D not certain. The V end was cut by 10 bases, the J end by 2 bases, with 14 bases between. The germline gives CDR1 MNHNS, CDR2 SASEGT. The CDR3 is 13 residues long. The CDR3 bases are TGTGCCACAAGACCCGGGAAGAACTATGGCTACACCTTC. Residues: CATRPGKNYGYTF.

This clonotype was observed at least ten times. This sequence joins TRBV27 and TRBJ1-5; 7 bases fit TRBD1. The CDR3 contains 18 residues. Germline V CDR1 and CDR2: MNHEY, SMNVEV (reference sequence). V was pared by 4 bases and J by 0 bases, with 12 bases of the junction left unmatched. This CDR3 reads CASSSLRTGSYSNQPQHF. CDR3 DNA sequence: TGTGCCAGCAGTTCACTCAGGACAGGCAGCTATAGCAATCAGCCCCAGCATTTT.

The chain links TRBV24-1 to TRBJ2-2; 12 nucleotides align to TRBD2. Germline CDR1 and CDR2: KGHDR and SFDVKD. The CDR3 loop spans 16 amino acids. V trimming: 4 bases; J trimming: 6 bases; junction bases outside the gene matches: 5. CDR3: CATSDASGRAPGELFF. The CDR3 DNA reads as TGTGCCACCAGTGACGCTAGCGGGAGGGCCCCCGGGGAGCTGTTTTTT.

This chain connects TRBV24-1 to TRBJ2-1; D is unresolved. The germline V and J ends were trimmed by 6 bases and 7 bases, with 9 bases remaining between them. The CDR3 consists of 12 residues. CDR1 is KGHDR and CDR2 is SFDVKD in the germline V gene. CDR3: CATSTPRNEQFF. CDR3 sequence (DNA): TGTGCCACCAGTACCCCGAGGAATGAGCAGTTCTTC.

This clonotype was seen at least ten times. The chain recombines TRBV2 with TRBJ2-3, with D perhaps TRBD2 (6 bases). The V end was cut by 10 bases, the J end by 2 bases, with 13 bases between. Germline CDR1 SNHLY, CDR2 FYNNEI. This CDR3 has 13 amino acids. The CDR3 reads CATPGLITDTQYF. The CDR3, as DNA: TGTGCCACCCCGGGACTGATCACAGATACGCAGTATTTT.

This clonotype was counted once. As DNA, the CDR3 is TGTGCCAGCAGCCAAGCCCGAGGACTGGGCACTGAAGCTTTCTTT. Protein product: CASSQARGLGTEAFF. The genes are TRBV4-2 and TRBJ1-1, with unresolved D. The V and J ends lost 1 base and 4 bases respectively, with 13 bases between them. The germline V gene has CDR1 LGHNA and CDR2 YNFKEQ. The CDR3 sequence is 15 residues long.

This clonotype was found many times. The chain combines TRBV7-9 with TRBJ1-2; 8 positions match TRBD1. The CDR3 has 17 residues. Germline CDR1 SEHNR, CDR2 FQNEAQ (reference sequence). V lost 5 bases and J lost 3; bases outside the gene matches: 14. CDR3 amino acids: CASSTLILDRGDYGYTF. As DNA, the CDR3 is TGTGCCAGCAGCACCCTGATACTCGACAGGGGTGACTATGGCTACACCTTC.

The chain combines TRBV29-1 with TRBJ2-5, with no clear D. CDR3 length: 11 amino acids. Trimming removed 4 bases at V and 5 bases at J, with 8 bases between. CDR1 is SQVTM and CDR2 is ANQGSEA in the germline V gene. The CDR3 sequence is CSVVRRETQYF. CDR3 nucleotides: TGCAGCGTTGTTAGGCGGGAGACCCAGTACTTC.

The chain recombines TRBV28 with TRBJ2-7; 7 bases line up with TRBD2. V lost 5 bases, J lost 0 bases, and 7 bases stayed unmatched. CDR3 length equals 15 residues. Germline V gene sequence: CDR1 MDHEN, CDR2 SYDVKM. CDR3 coding DNA: TGTGCCAGCAGTCCTCTAGCGGACCCCTCCTACGAGCAGTACTTC. Amino acids: CASSPLADPSYEQYF.

This clonotype was counted a few times. The chain links TRBV12-3 or TRBV12-4 to TRBJ1-2; the D gene is possibly TRBD1 (6 bases). Deletions cut 3 bases from V and 8 bases from J, with 16 bases between. The CDR3 totals 14 residues. As DNA, the CDR3 is TGTGCCAGCAGTTTGGTGTCAGGGGATCGGGGCTACACCTTC. Amino acid sequence: CASSLVSGDRGYTF.

The sample holds many counts of this clonotype. V and J are TRBV5-1 and TRBJ2-2, with D perhaps TRBD2 (6 bases). The CDR3 loop spans 15 amino acids. Trimming cost V 2 bases and J 0 bases, with 8 bases left between them. Germline CDR1 SGHRS, CDR2 YFSETQ. CDR3: CASSLPGANTGELFF. CDR3 bases: TGCGCCAGCAGCTTACCGGGAGCGAACACCGGGGAGCTGTTTTTT.

This clonotype was found many times. V gene TRBV7-9 combines with J gene TRBJ2-3; TRBD1 matches 8 bases. After removal of 5 bases from V and 5 bases from J, the junction contained 12 bases not matched to a gene. The germline V gene encodes CDR1 SEHNR and CDR2 FQNEAQ (reference sequence). The CDR3 length is 16 residues. The CDR3 region has the DNA TGTGCCAGCAGCGAAAGGATCCAGGGGGCATTAGATACGCAGTATTTT. Protein product: CASSERIQGALDTQYF.

This clonotype was seen many times. This CDR3 reads CASSTRLAGPRDTQYF. In DNA form, the CDR3 reads TGTGCCAGTAGTACCCGACTAGCGGGGCCAAGGGATACGCAGTATTTT. The chain employs TRBV19 and TRBJ2-3; TRBD2 aligns across 11 bases. CDR3 size: 16 residues. Per germline, CDR1 LNHDA and CDR2 SQIVND (reference sequence). Germline trimming cut 4 bases from V and 6 bases from J; bases unmatched to any gene: 9.

Remarks on this clonotype: Given the absence of the conserved phenylalanine or tryptophan at the CDR3 end, a read error is likely. The rearrangement uses TRBV6-5 and TRBJ2-7, with 10 bases matching TRBD2. The length of the CDR3 is 16 residues. Germline CDR1 reads MNHEY; CDR2 reads SVGAGI. The CDR3 DNA reads as TGTGCCAGCAGCACCTTTGGGACTAGCGTATACTACGTGCAGTACTTA. Its translation: CASSTFGTSVYYVQYL.

There are a few counts of this clonotype. The J gene is TRBJ2-5, the V gene TRBV5-1, with no clear D. The CDR3 totals 13 residues. CDR1 and CDR2 (germline): SGHRS, YFSETQ. Trimming pared 0 bases from V and 1 base from J, leaving 4 bases between. The CDR3 region has the DNA TGCGCCAGCAGCTTGGTCCCCCAAGAGACCCAGTACTTC. Translating gives CASSLVPQETQYF.

This clonotype was picked up many times. The chain is built from TRBV27 and TRBJ1-4, with 8 bases matching TRBD1. The CDR3 loop spans 16 amino acids. V lost 2 bases to trimming and J lost 4 bases; unmatched junction nucleotides: 6. Germline V gene sequence: CDR1 MNHEY, CDR2 SMNVEV (reference sequence). The CDR3, as DNA: TGTGCCAGCAGTTTAATCTTTGGACAGGGTAATGAAAAACTGTTTTTT. This sequence encodes CASSLIFGQGNEKLFF.

In its sample, this clonotype was seen many times. The rearrangement joins TRBV4-1 to TRBJ2-1, with a weak D call TRBD2 (6 bases). The CDR3 is 17 residues long. CDR1 and CDR2 from the germline V gene are MGHRA and YSYEKL. Trimming left V 3 bases short and J 3 bases short, with 18 bases between. For the CDR3, the DNA is TGCGCCAGCAGCCAGGCGGCTAGCGTTCTTCACTACAATGAGCAGTTCTTC. It encodes CASSQAASVLHYNEQFF.

The V call is TRBV9, the J call TRBJ2-3, with 7 positions matching TRBD1. The CDR3 consists of 16 residues. V was clipped by 3 bases and J by 4 bases; unmatched bases: 11. Germline values: CDR1 SGDLS, CDR2 YYNGEE. The CDR3 sequence is CASSALARGRADTQYF. In DNA form, the CDR3 reads TGTGCCAGCAGCGCACTGGCTAGGGGGCGTGCAGATACGCAGTATTTT.

The genes are TRBV10-3 and TRBJ2-3; tentative D call: TRBD1 (5 bases). Trimming removed 10 bases from V and 0 bases from J, with 14 bases in between. The CDR3 extends over 14 amino acids. Germline-derived CDR1 and CDR2 are ENHRY and SYGVKD. This chain's CDR3 is CATQKGPSTDTQYF. In nucleotides, the CDR3 is TGTGCCACCCAGAAGGGGCCCAGCACAGATACGCAGTATTTT.

This clonotype was seen a few times. J is TRBJ2-2 and V is TRBV11-2; TRBD2 matches 11 bases. The CDR3 sequence is 16 residues long. Germline lookup yields CDR1 SGHAT and CDR2 FQNNGV. V dropped 5 bases and J dropped 1; count of bases not matched to a gene: 3. CDR3 bases: TGTGCCAGCAGCCCCGGGACTAGCGGGAACACCGGGGAGCTGTTTTTT. Translating it yields CASSPGTSGNTGELFF.

This clonotype appeared a few times. The CDR3 nucleotides read TGTGCCAGTAGGGGCCCCCCCCTGCCCGGGACAGGGGGCACTCAGCCCCAGCATTTT. This translates into CASRGPPLPGTGGTQPQHF. The chain recombines TRBV19 with TRBJ1-5, with 12 bases matching TRBD1. The CDR3 consists of 19 residues. Germline assignment: CDR1 LNHDA and CDR2 SQIVND (reference sequence). The junction had 18 bases not matched to a gene; V was cut back by 6 bases and J by 6 bases.

This clonotype occurred many times. The rearrangement uses TRBV6-1 and TRBJ2-3; TRBD1 aligns across 8 bases. From germline, CDR1 is MNHNS and CDR2 SASEGT. The V and J ends lost 6 bases and 0 bases, in that order; junction bases with no gene match: 14. This CDR3 comprises 18 residues. The CDR3: CASSRGQGIFSSTDTQYF. The CDR3 nucleotides are TGTGCCAGCAGCCGCGGACAGGGAATTTTTTCTAGCACAGATACGCAGTATTTT.

For this clonotype: This may be a read error: a much more frequent sequence differs by one nucleotide. The chain recombines TRBV10-3 with TRBJ2-5; D might be TRBD2 (6 bases). Trimming removed 9 bases from V and 2 bases from J, with 22 bases in between. Germline V gene lookup returns CDR1 ENHRY and CDR2 SYGVKD. The CDR3 covers 16 residues. CDR3 nucleotides: TGTGCCATTGGGGGAGCGAACAGCGGGCCACAAGAGACCCAGTACTTC. It translates to CAIGGANSGPQETQYF.

This clonotype turned up a few times. The chain joins TRBV4-1 to TRBJ1-1, with 8 bases matching TRBD1. The CDR3 loop spans 14 amino acids. After removal of 6 bases from V and 4 bases from J, the junction contained 7 bases not matched to a gene. In germline, CDR1 is MGHRA, CDR2 YSYEKL. The CDR3 sequence: CASSTTGGGTEAFF. The CDR3, as DNA: TGCGCCAGCAGTACAACAGGGGGAGGCACTGAAGCTTTCTTT.

A note on this clonotype: The missing conserved phenylalanine or tryptophan at the end of this CDR3 makes a read error likely. This chain links TRBV7-9 with TRBJ2-2, with 11 bases fitting TRBD2. Germline CDR1 is SEHNR and CDR2 is FQNEAQ (reference sequence). With V trimmed by 7 bases and J by 0 bases, 7 bases remained unmatched. The CDR3 is made up of 17 amino acids. CDR3: CASNTISGGANTGELFL. The CDR3 DNA is TGTGCCAGCAACACCATTAGCGGGGGGGCGAACACCGGGGAGCTGTTTTTG.

This clonotype was seen only a few times. This chain uses TRBV7-6 with TRBJ1-5; 10 bases map to TRBD1. Germline loops: CDR1 SGHVS, CDR2 FNYEAQ. J gave up 1 base and V 5 bases, and 11 bases lay outside the gene matches. The CDR3 runs 18 residues. Here the CDR3 DNA reads TGTGCCAGCAGCCCCCTGGGACAGGGGACAAGGAGCAATCAGCCCCAGCATTTT. Residues: CASSPLGQGTRSNQPQHF.

This clonotype was picked up a small number of times. V gene TRBV9 combines with J gene TRBJ1-1; D uncertain. CDR1 is SGDLS, CDR2 YYNGEE, per germline. The ends were cut back, 0 bases at V and 3 bases at J, with 6 bases in the middle. The CDR3 spans 13 residues. This CDR3 is CASSVVLDTEAFF. The CDR3 bases are TGTGCCAGCAGCGTAGTCTTAGACACTGAAGCTTTCTTT. The variable domain in full, with the rest retrieved from reference TRBV9 and TRBJ1-1, is DSGVTQTPKHLITATGQRVTLRCSPRSGDLSVYWYQQSLDQGLQFLIQYYNGEERAKGNILERFSAQQFPDLHSELNLSSLELGDSALYFCASSVVLDTEAFFGQGTRLTVV.

This clonotype was observed many times. The chain recombines TRBV7-9 with TRBJ2-7; possible D gene TRBD1, 5 bases. With 5 bases removed from V and 0 bases from J, the gap between germline ends came to 23 bases. There are 18 residues in the CDR3. Germline V gives CDR1 SEHNR, CDR2 FQNEAQ (reference sequence). The CDR3 region has the DNA TGTGCCAGCAGCGACGAGTCCGACTTGACAGTGAGCTCCTACGAGCAGTACTTC. This sequence encodes CASSDESDLTVSSYEQYF.